Listed here are 27 T cell receptor beta chains from one sample, sequenced in a study of shared clonotypes between healthy human individuals. Method: immunoSEQ multiplex PCR; TCRdb's copy keeps in-frame clones and lacks some. The table lists under 200,000 clones, about 93% of them singletons. Input material: naive CD4+ T cells sorted from blood. Indicated subset: CD45RA+ positively selected. These receptors were taken from a woman in her twenties or thirties in good health.

This clone was picked up a small number of times. As DNA, the CDR3 is TGCGCCACCCGGACAGGCTCCGGCGAGCAGTACTTC. Amino acids: CATRTGSGEQYF. V is TRBV10-1 and J is TRBJ2-7; TRBD1 aligns across 7 bases. Germline values: CDR1 WNHNN, CDR2 SYGVQD (reference sequence). The junction had 9 bases not matched to a gene; V was cut back by 10 bases and J by 6 bases. The CDR3 consists of 12 residues.

This clone has a handful of counts. This rearrangement joins TRBV2 to TRBJ1-2, with D maybe TRBD1 (5 bases). The V gene's germline CDR1 is SNHLY and CDR2 FYNNEI. CDR3 size: 14 residues. Trimming pared 6 bases from V and 5 bases from J, leaving 16 bases between. The CDR3 nucleotides are TGTGCCAGCAGCCAGTTCCAGGACACGTATGGCTACACCTTC. It codes for CASSQFQDTYGYTF.

V gene TRBV10-2 combines with J gene TRBJ2-1; TRBD2 is a possible D gene (6 bases). This CDR3 region has 16 residues. CDR1 WSHSY and CDR2 SAAADI come from the germline V gene. Trimming took 6 bases from V and 7 from J, leaving 22 bases between them. The DNA for the CDR3 is TGCGCCAGCAGCCATAGGGCGGGAATCTCAATGAATGAGCAGTTCTTC. Its protein is CASSHRAGISMNEQFF.

The J gene is TRBJ2-3, the V gene TRBV11-2, with TRBD1 as a possible D gene (6 bases). Germline V gives CDR1 SGHAT, CDR2 FQNNGV. Between the trimmed V and J ends, which lost 5 bases and 8 bases, there was a span of 14 bases. This CDR3 region has 13 residues. The CDR3 DNA reads as TGTGCCAGCAGCCCGGACAGCGCCGGTACGCAGTATTTT. It is translated as CASSPDSAGTQYF.

The chain combines TRBV10-2 with TRBJ2-7; a possible D gene is TRBD1 (6 bases). The CDR3 is 13 amino acids. Germline V gene lookup returns CDR1 WSHSY and CDR2 SAAADI. V was trimmed by 2 bases and J by 5 bases, leaving 10 bases between them. CDR3 loop: CASSESQGNEQYF. The CDR3 DNA reads TGCGCCAGCAGTGAGAGCCAGGGGAACGAGCAGTACTTC.

The V and J genes are TRBV7-9 and TRBJ1-2; D is ambiguous. Germline values: CDR1 SEHNR, CDR2 FQNEAQ (reference sequence). Trimming took off 1 base at V and 7 bases at J, with 16 bases between the two ends. The CDR3 consists of 15 residues. Written as DNA, the CDR3 is TGTGCCAGCAGCTTAGTTTTTCCCCGAGGAGGTGGCTACACCTTC. It specifies CASSLVFPRGGGYTF.

This sequence joins TRBV19 and TRBJ1-6; D is possibly TRBD1 (6 bases). V shed 9 bases and J shed 5 bases, with 17 bases lying between them. The CDR3 totals 15 residues. CDR1 LNHDA and CDR2 SQIVND come from the germline V gene (reference sequence). CDR3 in amino acids: CASRPRGLNNSPLHF. CDR3 sequence (DNA): TGTGCCAGCAGACCCCGGGGGCTCAATAATTCACCCCTCCACTTT. The full variable domain, rest sourced from reference TRBV19 and TRBJ1-6, is DGGITQSPKYLFRKEGQNVTLSCEQNLNHDAMYWYRQDPGQGLRLIYYSQIVNDFQKGDIAEGYSVSREKKESFPLTVTSAQKNPTAFYLCASRPRGLNNSPLHFGNGTRLTVT.

The chain carries TRBV5-4 and TRBJ1-2, with D uncertain. V lost 4 bases to trimming and J lost 10 bases, with 17 bases between them. Germline CDR1 reads SGHNT; CDR2 reads YYREEE (reference sequence). CDR3 length equals 13 residues. In DNA, the CDR3 is TGTGCCAGCAGCCATGGGTCACTCTGGGACTACACCTTC. Translation: CASSHGSLWDYTF. Full variable domain (missing parts from reference TRBV5-4 and TRBJ1-2): ETGVTQSPTHLIKTRGQQVTLRCSSQSGHNTVSWYQQALGQGPQFIFQYYREEENGRGNFPPRFSGLQFPNYSSELNVNALELDDSALYLCASSHGSLWDYTFGSGTRLTVV.

The rearrangement uses TRBV18 and TRBJ1-4, with D unresolved. Germline assignment: CDR1 KGHSH and CDR2 LQKENI. The CDR3 is 17 residues long. Trimming removed 2 bases at V and 8 bases at J, with 21 bases between. DNA for the CDR3: TGTGCCAGCTCACCATATTCGGGCCACTTATCTGGAGAAAAACTGTTTTTT. This gives the protein CASSPYSGHLSGEKLFF.

The chain uses TRBV4-1 and TRBJ1-6; possibly TRBD1 for D (5 bases). Deletions cut 0 bases from V and 9 bases from J, with 12 bases between. There are 15 residues in the CDR3. CDR1 is MGHRA, CDR2 YSYEKL, per germline. This CDR3 reads CASSQDVKGRSPLHF. Here the CDR3 DNA reads TGCGCCAGCAGCCAAGATGTAAAGGGACGTTCACCCCTCCACTTT.

This clone has a handful of counts. This chain joins TRBV6-6 and TRBJ1-5; maybe TRBD1 (5 bases). Germline CDR1 reads MNHNY; CDR2 reads SVGAGI (reference sequence). Trimming stripped 6 bases from V and 4 bases from J, with 13 bases between. CDR3 length: 14 amino acids. CDR3 nucleotides: TGTGCCAGCAGGCGTCGGGAGGGGAATCAGCCCCAGCATTTT. Translated, it gives CASRRREGNQPQHF.

The chain recombines TRBV6-5 with TRBJ2-7; TRBD1 is a possible D gene (6 bases). Looked up from germline, CDR1 is MNHEY and CDR2 is SVGAGI. The CDR3 is 14 amino acids. The V end was cut by 2 bases, the J end by 7 bases, with 15 bases between. The CDR3 loop is CASSYGTLTKEQYF. The CDR3 nucleotides read TGTGCCAGCAGTTACGGGACACTCACTAAAGAGCAGTACTTC.

The chain combines TRBV6-6 with TRBJ1-4, with D possibly matching TRBD1 (6 bases). The CDR3 consists of 13 residues. The V end was cut by 6 bases, the J end by 7 bases, with 12 bases between. In germline, CDR1 is MNHNY, CDR2 SVGAGI (reference sequence). The CDR3: CASRIQGSEKLFF. CDR3 in DNA: TGTGCCAGCAGGATACAGGGTTCTGAAAAACTGTTTTTT.

The chain uses TRBV28 and TRBJ2-1; 12 bases align to TRBD2. The CDR3 spans 17 residues. Trimming cost V 2 bases and J 0 bases; bases outside gene matches: 2. Germline CDR1 reads MDHEN; CDR2 reads SYDVKM. CDR3 sequence: CASSLLAGGSSYNEQFF. The CDR3 DNA reads TGTGCCAGCAGTTTACTAGCGGGGGGGAGCTCCTACAATGAGCAGTTCTTC.

The chain couples TRBV2 to TRBJ1-3; D remains unclear. V was cut by 8 bases and J by 4 bases, with 15 bases left in between. Germline-derived CDR1 and CDR2 are SNHLY and FYNNEI. This CDR3 contains 14 residues. This chain's CDR3 is CASAGRADGNTIYF. The CDR3, as DNA: TGTGCCAGCGCTGGGCGTGCGGACGGAAACACCATATATTTT. Combining the CDR3 with reference TRBV2 and TRBJ1-3 gives the whole variable domain EPEVTQTPSHQVTQMGQEVILRCVPISNHLYFYWYRQILGQKVEFLVSFYNNEISEKSEIFDDQFSVERPDGSNFTLKIRSTKLEDSAMYFCASAGRADGNTIYFGEGSWLTVV.

The chain employs TRBV10-3 and TRBJ1-1, with D possibly TRBD1 on 5 matching bases. Per the germline V gene, CDR1 is ENHRY and CDR2 is SYGVKD. V lost 4 bases to trimming and J lost 4 bases, with 13 bases between them. CDR3 length: 14 residues. CDR3 bases: TGTGCCATCAGTGTCGAGGGGCTCGGCACTGAAGCTTTCTTT. It yields the protein CAISVEGLGTEAFF.

The J gene is TRBJ1-6, the V gene TRBV5-6; 8 bases are shared with TRBD1. The CDR3 runs 14 residues. Germline-derived CDR1 and CDR2 are SGHDT and YYEEEE. J was trimmed by 8 bases and V by 1 base; bases with no gene match: 2. CDR3 amino acids: CASSLRQGYSPLHF. In DNA, the CDR3 is TGTGCCAGCAGCTTGAGACAGGGGTATTCACCCCTCCACTTT.

The chain is built from TRBV30 and TRBJ1-5, with 11 bases matching TRBD1. Losses at the gene ends were 5 bases for V and 0 bases for J; bases not matched to a gene: 6. This CDR3 has 16 residues. Germline-derived CDR1 and CDR2 are GTSNPN and SVGIG (reference sequence). The CDR3 is CAWGTGGTVSNQPQHF. The CDR3, as DNA: TGTGCCTGGGGGACAGGGGGGACGGTTAGCAATCAGCCCCAGCATTTT.

The J gene is TRBJ2-5, the V gene TRBV7-2; tentatively, D is TRBD2 (6 bases). The end of the DNA fits TRBJ2-7 better, so the J call may be wrong. The CDR3 covers 15 residues. CDR1 and CDR2 from the germline V gene are SGHTA and FQGNSA. The CDR3 DNA reads TGTGCCAGCAGCTTAGGCGGGGCACGGTCCTACGAGCAGTACTTC. It encodes CASSLGGARSYEQYF.

The chain links TRBV18 to TRBJ1-3; D gene uncertain. The germline V gene encodes CDR1 KGHSH and CDR2 LQKENI. V lost 3 bases to trimming and J lost 0 bases, with 12 bases between them. This CDR3 has 16 residues. The CDR3 sequence: CASSPGGRLSGNTIYF. Here the CDR3 DNA reads TGTGCCAGCTCACCTGGAGGGAGGCTCTCTGGAAACACCATATATTTT.

This clone has just one count. This sequence joins TRBV19 and TRBJ2-7; 8 positions match TRBD1. Trimming took 6 bases from V and 0 from J; bases not matched to a gene: 10. Germline lookup yields CDR1 LNHDA and CDR2 SQIVND (reference sequence). The CDR3 has 16 amino acids. CDR3: CASRSGGTGSSYEQYF. As DNA, the CDR3 is TGTGCCAGTAGAAGTGGCGGGACAGGATCCTCCTACGAGCAGTACTTC. Combining the CDR3 with reference TRBV19 and TRBJ2-7 gives the whole variable domain DGGITQSPKYLFRKEGQNVTLSCEQNLNHDAMYWYRQDPGQGLRLIYYSQIVNDFQKGDIAEGYSVSREKKESFPLTVTSAQKNPTAFYLCASRSGGTGSSYEQYFGPGTRLTVT.

This chain joins TRBV28 and TRBJ2-4; possible D gene TRBD1, 8 bases. This CDR3 has 14 residues. The V gene lost 8 bases and the J gene lost 7 bases, with 18 bases spanning the gap. Germline CDR1 reads MDHEN; CDR2 reads SYDVKM. The chain's CDR3 is CASHDRGGANIQYF. The CDR3 DNA reads TGTGCCAGCCACGACAGGGGAGGGGCGAACATTCAGTACTTC.

This sequence joins TRBV9 and TRBJ2-7, with D possibly being TRBD2 (5 bases). Germline loops: CDR1 SGDLS, CDR2 YYNGEE. The length of the CDR3 is 15 residues. The V end lost 0 bases, the J end lost 7 bases, and 17 bases lay between the germline ends. For the CDR3, the DNA is TGTGCCAGCAGCGTAGAACTTGTGGCCTCGGGGGAGCAGTACTTC. Encoded protein: CASSVELVASGEQYF.

This sequence joins TRBV28 and TRBJ1-4; 7 bases are a match to TRBD1. Germline trimming cut 6 bases from V and 3 bases from J; bases unmatched to any gene: 4. CDR1 is MDHEN, CDR2 SYDVKM, per germline. The CDR3 extends over 14 amino acids. This CDR3 reads CASRGQPSNEKLFF. The CDR3 bases are TGTGCCAGCAGGGGACAGCCTTCTAATGAAAAACTGTTTTTT. Based on the CDR3 plus reference TRBV28 and TRBJ1-4, the full variable domain is DVKVTQSSRYLVKRTGEKVFLECVQDMDHENMFWYRQDPGLGLRLIYFSYDVKMKEKGDIPEGYSVSREKKERFSLILESASTNQTSMYLCASRGQPSNEKLFFGSGTQLSVL.

In its sample, this clone was seen once. V is TRBV19 and J is TRBJ2-7; 9 bases are shared with TRBD2. V was clipped by 5 bases and J by 2 bases; unmatched bases: 4. CDR1 and CDR2 from the germline V gene are LNHDA and SQIVND (reference sequence). The CDR3 contains 14 residues. CDR3 nucleotide sequence: TGTGCCAGTAGTGTAGGCGGGAGGGCCTACGAGCAGTACTTC. Residues: CASSVGGRAYEQYF.

This sequence joins TRBV18 and TRBJ1-1, with D unresolved. The CDR3 is made up of 16 amino acids. CDR1 is KGHSH, CDR2 LQKENI, per germline. V was cut by 2 bases and J by 1 base, with 14 bases left in between. The CDR3 is CASSPTVLRTNTEAFF. The DNA for the CDR3 is TGTGCCAGCTCACCAACGGTCCTTCGGACGAACACTGAAGCTTTCTTT.

This clone has a single count. The genes are TRBV7-6 and TRBJ1-4; D remains ambiguous. CDR3 length: 14 amino acids. Looked up from germline, CDR1 is SGHVS and CDR2 is FNYEAQ. The germline V and J ends were trimmed by 5 bases and 3 bases, with 10 bases remaining between them. The chain's CDR3 is CASSLGAANEKLFF. In nucleotides, the CDR3 is TGTGCCAGCAGCCTCGGAGCCGCTAATGAAAAACTGTTTTTT.